This passage covers 17 T cell receptor beta chains from one sample sequenced in a study of blood T cell repertoires in COVID-19. The data were produced by immunoSEQ multiplex PCR, yet TCRdb's version contains in-frame clones alone and is incomplete. The sample yields about 130,000 clones, around four fifths seen once. The specimen was PBMCs or T cells enriched from blood (not recorded which). The receptors originated from a woman aged 45-60 years who had recovered from COVID-19.

V is TRBV7-8 and J is TRBJ2-7; the match to TRBD1 covers 7 bases. Germline trimming cut 4 bases from V and 6 bases from J; bases unmatched to any gene: 6. CDR1 SGHVS and CDR2 FQNEAQ come from the germline V gene. The CDR3 sequence is 13 residues long. The chain's CDR3 is CASSSNRQGEQYV. The CDR3 DNA reads TGTGCCAGCAGCTCGAATCGACAGGGCGAGCAGTACGTC.

This chain connects TRBV3-1 (or the pseudogene TRBV3-2) to TRBJ2-1; 9 bases match TRBD2. After removal of 6 bases from V and 4 bases from J, the junction contained 7 bases not matched to a gene. The CDR3 sequence is 15 residues long. Germline lookup yields CDR1 LGHDT and CDR2 YNNKEL (reference sequence). In DNA, the CDR3 is TGTGCCAGCAGGCCGCGGGGGGGGATGTACAATGAGCAGTTCTTC. It encodes CASRPRGGMYNEQFF.

The chain combines TRBV15 with TRBJ2-7, with D perhaps matching TRBD2 (6 bases). The CDR3 extends over 19 amino acids. Trimming took off 3 bases at V and 5 bases at J, with 29 bases between the two ends. CDR1 is LNHNV and CDR2 is YYDKDF in the germline V gene (reference sequence). In DNA, the CDR3 is TGTGCCACCAGCAGGGGGAGCCCCTCGTTGGGAGGTCGTTTTGACGAGCAGTACTTC. The encoded protein is CATSRGSPSLGGRFDEQYF. The full variable domain, its missing parts supplied by reference TRBV15 and TRBJ2-7, is DAMVIQNPRYQVTQFGKPVTLSCSQTLNHNVMYWYQQKSSQAPKLLFHYYDKDFNNEADTPDNFQSRRPNTSFCFLDIRSPGLGDTAMYLCATSRGSPSLGGRFDEQYFGPGTRLTVT.

This clone is a singleton in its sample. This chain joins TRBV4-2 and TRBJ2-7, with 7 bases fitting TRBD1. Germline loops: CDR1 LGHNA, CDR2 YNFKEQ. The J segment lost 5 bases and the V segment lost 3 bases, leaving 4 bases of the junction unmatched. This CDR3 region has 13 residues. The CDR3 DNA sequence: TGTGCCAGCAGCCATCCCCAGGGGGACGAGCAGTACTTC. This gives the protein CASSHPQGDEQYF.

The V call is TRBV28, the J call TRBJ1-2, with 7 bases lining up with TRBD1. CDR1 and CDR2 from the germline V gene are MDHEN and SYDVKM. With 4 bases clipped from V and 0 bases from J, the junction kept 2 bases outside the gene matches. The CDR3 contains 14 residues. The CDR3 here is CASSWDSSNYGYTF. In DNA, the CDR3 is TGTGCCAGCAGTTGGGACAGTTCTAACTATGGCTACACCTTC.

The chain links TRBV19 to TRBJ2-3; TRBD1 might be the D (6 bases). The CDR3 covers 14 residues. V dropped 5 bases and J dropped 1 base, with 10 bases sitting between them. In germline, CDR1 is LNHDA, CDR2 SQIVND (reference sequence). For the CDR3, the DNA is TGTGCCAGTAGTCCGAGACAGGGCACAGATACGCAGTATTTT. Its protein product is CASSPRQGTDTQYF. The full variable domain, its missing parts supplied by reference TRBV19 and TRBJ2-3, is DGGITQSPKYLFRKEGQNVTLSCEQNLNHDAMYWYRQDPGQGLRLIYYSQIVNDFQKGDIAEGYSVSREKKESFPLTVTSAQKNPTAFYLCASSPRQGTDTQYFGPGTRLTVL.

The gene calls are TRBV4-2 and TRBJ2-1, with D perhaps matching TRBD2 (5 bases). Deletions cut 5 bases from V and 6 bases from J, with 20 bases between. Germline CDR1 reads LGHNA; CDR2 reads YNFKEQ. This CDR3 is 16 amino acids long. The DNA of the CDR3 is TGTGCCAGCAGCTATTCCCGGCCGAGGACTTCCAATGAGCAGTTCTTC. It is translated as CASSYSRPRTSNEQFF.

This sequence joins TRBV18 and TRBJ1-5, with a weak D call TRBD1 (6 bases). Germline V CDR1 and CDR2: KGHSH, LQKENI. The CDR3 sequence is 15 residues long. V lost 6 bases and J 2 bases, leaving 14 bases between the germline ends. In nucleotides, the CDR3 is TGTGCCAGCTCTCCCGGGGGGCACGGCAATCAGCCCCAGCATTTT. The encoded protein is CASSPGGHGNQPQHF. The whole variable domain, filled in from reference TRBV18 and TRBJ1-5, reads NAGVMQNPRHLVRRRGQEARLRCSPMKGHSHVYWYRQLPEEGLKFMVYLQKENIIDESGMPKERFSAEFPKEGPSILRIQQVVRGDSAAYFCASSPGGHGNQPQHFGDGTRLSIL.

The chain has TRBV19 and TRBJ2-1; D possibly corresponds to TRBD1 (5 bases). V was trimmed by 0 bases and J by 2 bases, leaving 11 bases between them. CDR1 and CDR2 (germline): LNHDA, SQIVND (reference sequence). CDR3 length equals 16 residues. DNA for the CDR3: TGTGCCAGTAGTATAGATCAGGGTAGCCCCTACAATGAGCAGTTCTTC. Its protein product is CASSIDQGSPYNEQFF.

V usage is TRBV28 and J usage is TRBJ2-3; possibly TRBD2 for D (6 bases). Looked up from germline, CDR1 is MDHEN and CDR2 is SYDVKM. Trimming removed 5 bases at V and 4 bases at J, with 13 bases between. The CDR3 is made up of 14 amino acids. The DNA of the CDR3 is TGTGCCAGCAGTCCAACTAGCCCCGCAGATACGCAGTATTTT. Protein sequence: CASSPTSPADTQYF.

This sequence joins TRBV6-1 and TRBJ1-5, with D possibly being TRBD1 (5 bases). This CDR3 is built from 16 residues. The germline V gene encodes CDR1 MNHNS and CDR2 SASEGT. V lost 3 bases to trimming and J lost 6 bases, with 18 bases between them. This chain's CDR3 is CASSDRGAGSFQPQHF. The CDR3 nucleotides are TGTGCCAGCAGTGATAGGGGTGCAGGGTCATTTCAGCCCCAGCATTTT.

V is TRBV6-5 and J is TRBJ2-7; 9 nucleotides line up with TRBD1. V was pared by 6 bases and J by 5 bases, with 11 bases of the junction left unmatched. Germline V gene sequence: CDR1 MNHEY, CDR2 SVGAGI. The CDR3 has 15 residues. CDR3 sequence reads: CASSHPGQGLHEQYF. DNA for the CDR3: TGTGCCAGCAGCCACCCGGGACAGGGCCTTCACGAGCAGTACTTC.

There are a few counts of this clone. V gene TRBV6-5 combines with J gene TRBJ1-2, with a possible D match to TRBD1 (6 bases). Germline V lookup: CDR1 MNHEY, CDR2 SVGAGI. This CDR3 has 14 residues. Trimming took 0 bases from V and 8 from J, leaving 13 bases between them. The CDR3 here is CASSYSQGSGGYTF. CDR3 bases: TGTGCCAGCAGTTACTCACAGGGCTCCGGCGGCTACACCTTC.

The chain employs TRBV6-5 and TRBJ1-1; maybe TRBD1 (5 bases). Trimming removed 10 bases from V and 5 bases from J, with 17 bases in between. CDR3 size: 13 residues. Germline loops: CDR1 MNHEY, CDR2 SVGAGI. CDR3 loop: CATSGSGRTEAFF. The CDR3 DNA is TGTGCCACCTCCGGGTCAGGGAGGACTGAAGCTTTCTTT.

As concerns this clone: The same CDR3 can be traced to other DNA sequences in this sample. The chain couples TRBV7-2 to TRBJ2-2, with D possibly being TRBD1 (5 bases). Germline-derived CDR1 and CDR2 are SGHTA and FQGNSA. The ends were cut back, 3 bases at V and 8 bases at J, with 10 bases in the middle. This CDR3 region has 13 residues. The CDR3, as DNA: TGTGCCAGCAGCTTGGGGCCAGCGGGGGAGCTGTTTTTT. Residues: CASSLGPAGELFF.

This clone was recorded only once. The J gene is TRBJ1-1, the V gene TRBV5-1; 8 nucleotides agree with TRBD1. The CDR3 runs 14 residues. V gave up 4 bases and J gave up 1 base; unmatched junction bases: 3. From germline, CDR1 is SGHRS and CDR2 YFSETQ. Here the CDR3 reads CASSPGGANTEAFF. In nucleotides, the CDR3 is TGCGCCAGCAGCCCAGGGGGCGCGAACACTGAAGCTTTCTTT. Complete variable domain (other parts from reference TRBV5-1 and TRBJ1-1): KAGVTQTPRYLIKTRGQQVTLSCSPISGHRSVSWYQQTPGQGLQFLFEYFSETQRNKGNFPGRFSGRQFSNSRSEMNVSTLELGDSALYLCASSPGGANTEAFFGQGTRLTVV.

The V gene is TRBV5-1, the J gene TRBJ1-2, with D possibly being TRBD1 (5 bases). CDR3 length equals 14 residues. V lost 7 bases and J lost 0, with 13 bases in between. CDR1 and CDR2 (germline): SGHRS, YFSETQ. The CDR3 sequence: CASSAGGPNYGYTF. CDR3 nucleotide sequence: TGCGCCAGCTCAGCCGGGGGTCCTAACTATGGCTACACCTTC.